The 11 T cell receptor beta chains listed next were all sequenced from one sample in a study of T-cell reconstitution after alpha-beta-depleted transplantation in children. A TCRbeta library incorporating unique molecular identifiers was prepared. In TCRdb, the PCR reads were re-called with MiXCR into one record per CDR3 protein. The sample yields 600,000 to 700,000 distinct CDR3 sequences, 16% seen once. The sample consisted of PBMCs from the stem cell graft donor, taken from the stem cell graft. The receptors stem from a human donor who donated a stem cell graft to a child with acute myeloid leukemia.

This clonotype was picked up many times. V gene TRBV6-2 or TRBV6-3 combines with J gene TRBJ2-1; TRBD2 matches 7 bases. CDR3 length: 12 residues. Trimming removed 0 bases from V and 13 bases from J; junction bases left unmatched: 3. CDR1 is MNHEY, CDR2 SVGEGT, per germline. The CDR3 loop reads CASSYSAGDQFF. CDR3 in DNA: TGTGCCAGCAGTTACTCGGCGGGGGACCAGTTCTTC.

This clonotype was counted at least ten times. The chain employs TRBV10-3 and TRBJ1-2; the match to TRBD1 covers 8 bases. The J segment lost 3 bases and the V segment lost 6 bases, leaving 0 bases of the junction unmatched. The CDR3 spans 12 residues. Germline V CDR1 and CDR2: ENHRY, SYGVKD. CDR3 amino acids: CAIRQGDYGYTF. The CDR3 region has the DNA TGTGCCATCAGACAGGGGGACTATGGCTACACCTTC.

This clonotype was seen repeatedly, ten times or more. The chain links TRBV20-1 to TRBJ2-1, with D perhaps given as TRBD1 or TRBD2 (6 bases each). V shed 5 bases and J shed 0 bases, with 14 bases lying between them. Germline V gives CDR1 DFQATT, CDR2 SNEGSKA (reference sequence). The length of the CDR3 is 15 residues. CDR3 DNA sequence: TGCAGTGCTGATGAGGGGGGAAGCTCCTACAATGAGCAGTTCTTC. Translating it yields CSADEGGSSYNEQFF.

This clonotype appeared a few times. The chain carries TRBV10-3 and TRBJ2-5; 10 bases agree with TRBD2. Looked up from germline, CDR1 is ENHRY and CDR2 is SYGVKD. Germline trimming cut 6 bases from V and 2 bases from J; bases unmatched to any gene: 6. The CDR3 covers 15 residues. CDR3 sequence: CAIRPTSGAQETQYF. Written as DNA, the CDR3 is TGTGCCATCAGGCCCACTAGCGGGGCTCAAGAGACCCAGTACTTC.

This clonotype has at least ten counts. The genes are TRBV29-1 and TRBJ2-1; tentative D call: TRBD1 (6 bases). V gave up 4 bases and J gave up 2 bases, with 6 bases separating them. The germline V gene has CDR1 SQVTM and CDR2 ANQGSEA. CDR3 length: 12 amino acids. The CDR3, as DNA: TGCAGCGTTGGGACAGCCTACAATGAGCAGTTCTTC. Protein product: CSVGTAYNEQFF.

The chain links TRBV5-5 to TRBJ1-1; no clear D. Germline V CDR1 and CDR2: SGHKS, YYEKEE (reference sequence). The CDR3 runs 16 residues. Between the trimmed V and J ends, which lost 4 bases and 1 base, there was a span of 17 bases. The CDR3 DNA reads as TGTGCCAGCAGCCCTCTGCAGGTACAGTCGAACACTGAAGCTTTCTTT. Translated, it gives CASSPLQVQSNTEAFF.

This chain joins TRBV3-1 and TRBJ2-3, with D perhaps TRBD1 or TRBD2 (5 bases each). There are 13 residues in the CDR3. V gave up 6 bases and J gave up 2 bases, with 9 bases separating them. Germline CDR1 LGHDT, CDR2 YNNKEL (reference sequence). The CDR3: CASSYGATDTQYF. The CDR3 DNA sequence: TGTGCCAGCAGTTACGGGGCCACAGATACGCAGTATTTT.

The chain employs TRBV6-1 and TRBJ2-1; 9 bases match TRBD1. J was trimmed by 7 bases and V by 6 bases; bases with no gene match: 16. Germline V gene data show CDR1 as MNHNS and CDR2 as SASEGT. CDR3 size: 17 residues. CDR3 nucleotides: TGTGCCAGCAGCCGATCTCCGGGACAGGGTAGGAAAAATGAGCAGTTCTTC. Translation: CASSRSPGQGRKNEQFF.

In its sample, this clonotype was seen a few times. The CDR3 bases are TGCAGTGCTAGAGTCAGCCAGGACCTCTTACATGGTGAGCAGTTCTTC. It is translated as CSARVSQDLLHGEQFF. The V call is TRBV20-1, the J call TRBJ2-1; D gene unclear. V lost 1 base and J 9 bases, leaving 22 bases between the germline ends. The CDR3 contains 16 residues. Germline CDR1 DFQATT, CDR2 SNEGSKA (reference sequence).

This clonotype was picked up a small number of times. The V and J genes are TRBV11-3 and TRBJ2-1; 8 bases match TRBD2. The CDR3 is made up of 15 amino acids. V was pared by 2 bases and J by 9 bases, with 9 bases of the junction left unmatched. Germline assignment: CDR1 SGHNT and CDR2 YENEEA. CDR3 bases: TGTGCCAGCAGCTTACGGAATAGCGGGGCGCTTGAGCAGTTCTTC. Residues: CASSLRNSGALEQFF. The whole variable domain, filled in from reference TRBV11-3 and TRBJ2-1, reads EAGVVQSPRYKIIEKKQPVAFWCNPISGHNTLYWYLQNLGQGPELLIRYENEEAVDDSQLPKDRFSAERLKGVDSTLKIQPAELGDSAVYLCASSLRNSGALEQFFGPGTRLTVL.

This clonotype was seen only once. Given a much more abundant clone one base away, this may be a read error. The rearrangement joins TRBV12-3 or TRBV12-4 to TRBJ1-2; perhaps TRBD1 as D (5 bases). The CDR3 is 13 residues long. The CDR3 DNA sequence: TGTGCCAGCAGTAAACAGGCAAACTATGGCTACCCCTTC. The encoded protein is CASSKQANYGYPF.